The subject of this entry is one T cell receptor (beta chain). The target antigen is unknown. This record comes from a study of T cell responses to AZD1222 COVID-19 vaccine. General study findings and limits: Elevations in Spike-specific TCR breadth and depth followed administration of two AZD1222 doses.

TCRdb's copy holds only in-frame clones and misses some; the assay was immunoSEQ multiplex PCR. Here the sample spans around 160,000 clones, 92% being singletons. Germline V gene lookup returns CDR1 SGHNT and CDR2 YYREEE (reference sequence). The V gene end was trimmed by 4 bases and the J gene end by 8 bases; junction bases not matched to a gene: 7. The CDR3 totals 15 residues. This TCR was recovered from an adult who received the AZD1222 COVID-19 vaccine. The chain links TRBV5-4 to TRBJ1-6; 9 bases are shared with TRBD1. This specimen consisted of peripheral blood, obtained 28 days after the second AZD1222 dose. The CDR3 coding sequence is TGTGCCAGCAGCCGTGGGACAGGGCGAGATTCACCCCTCCACTTT. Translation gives CASSRGTGRDSPLHF.